What follows is one TCR beta chain and its context. What it binds is not known. One entry per CDR3 protein results from TCRdb running MiXCR on the RT-PCR reads. The data contain under 750,000 distinct CDR3 sequences, roughly 10% of them seen just once; the ten biggest clones take up 9.5% to 13%. This sample was included in a study of response to subunit inactivated influenza vaccine. Trimming pared 0 bases from V and 0 bases from J, leaving 9 bases between. The CDR3 is 15 amino acids. From germline, CDR1 is MGHRA and CDR2 YSYEKL. Study-level results: Authors suggested each seasonal influenza vaccination recruits few new T cells.

The sequence was collected from a man aged 45 to 65 who received an inactivated influenza vaccine. The specimen comprised PBMCs from blood, sampled on the day of vaccination. The chain carries TRBV4-1 and TRBJ2-7; D is perhaps TRBD2 (6 bases). CDR3 DNA sequence: TGCGCCAGCAGCCAAGAGGGGGGTCTCTCCTACGAGCAGTACTTC. Its translation: CASSQEGGLSYEQYF.